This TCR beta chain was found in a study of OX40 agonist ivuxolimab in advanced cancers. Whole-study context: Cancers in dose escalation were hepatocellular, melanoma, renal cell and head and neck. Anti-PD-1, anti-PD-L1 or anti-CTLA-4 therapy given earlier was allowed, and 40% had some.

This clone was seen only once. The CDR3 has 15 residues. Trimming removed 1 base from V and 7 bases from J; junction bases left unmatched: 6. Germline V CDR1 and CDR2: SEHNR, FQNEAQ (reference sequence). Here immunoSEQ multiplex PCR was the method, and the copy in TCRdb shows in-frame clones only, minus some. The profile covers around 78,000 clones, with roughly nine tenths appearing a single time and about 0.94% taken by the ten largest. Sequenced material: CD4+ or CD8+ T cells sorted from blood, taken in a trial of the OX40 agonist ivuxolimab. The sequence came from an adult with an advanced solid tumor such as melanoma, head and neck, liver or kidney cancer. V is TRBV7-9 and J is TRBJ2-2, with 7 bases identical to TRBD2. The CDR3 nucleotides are TGTGCCAGCAGCTTAGAGAGCGGGAAGGTCGGGGAGCTGTTTTTT. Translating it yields CASSLESGKVGELFF.